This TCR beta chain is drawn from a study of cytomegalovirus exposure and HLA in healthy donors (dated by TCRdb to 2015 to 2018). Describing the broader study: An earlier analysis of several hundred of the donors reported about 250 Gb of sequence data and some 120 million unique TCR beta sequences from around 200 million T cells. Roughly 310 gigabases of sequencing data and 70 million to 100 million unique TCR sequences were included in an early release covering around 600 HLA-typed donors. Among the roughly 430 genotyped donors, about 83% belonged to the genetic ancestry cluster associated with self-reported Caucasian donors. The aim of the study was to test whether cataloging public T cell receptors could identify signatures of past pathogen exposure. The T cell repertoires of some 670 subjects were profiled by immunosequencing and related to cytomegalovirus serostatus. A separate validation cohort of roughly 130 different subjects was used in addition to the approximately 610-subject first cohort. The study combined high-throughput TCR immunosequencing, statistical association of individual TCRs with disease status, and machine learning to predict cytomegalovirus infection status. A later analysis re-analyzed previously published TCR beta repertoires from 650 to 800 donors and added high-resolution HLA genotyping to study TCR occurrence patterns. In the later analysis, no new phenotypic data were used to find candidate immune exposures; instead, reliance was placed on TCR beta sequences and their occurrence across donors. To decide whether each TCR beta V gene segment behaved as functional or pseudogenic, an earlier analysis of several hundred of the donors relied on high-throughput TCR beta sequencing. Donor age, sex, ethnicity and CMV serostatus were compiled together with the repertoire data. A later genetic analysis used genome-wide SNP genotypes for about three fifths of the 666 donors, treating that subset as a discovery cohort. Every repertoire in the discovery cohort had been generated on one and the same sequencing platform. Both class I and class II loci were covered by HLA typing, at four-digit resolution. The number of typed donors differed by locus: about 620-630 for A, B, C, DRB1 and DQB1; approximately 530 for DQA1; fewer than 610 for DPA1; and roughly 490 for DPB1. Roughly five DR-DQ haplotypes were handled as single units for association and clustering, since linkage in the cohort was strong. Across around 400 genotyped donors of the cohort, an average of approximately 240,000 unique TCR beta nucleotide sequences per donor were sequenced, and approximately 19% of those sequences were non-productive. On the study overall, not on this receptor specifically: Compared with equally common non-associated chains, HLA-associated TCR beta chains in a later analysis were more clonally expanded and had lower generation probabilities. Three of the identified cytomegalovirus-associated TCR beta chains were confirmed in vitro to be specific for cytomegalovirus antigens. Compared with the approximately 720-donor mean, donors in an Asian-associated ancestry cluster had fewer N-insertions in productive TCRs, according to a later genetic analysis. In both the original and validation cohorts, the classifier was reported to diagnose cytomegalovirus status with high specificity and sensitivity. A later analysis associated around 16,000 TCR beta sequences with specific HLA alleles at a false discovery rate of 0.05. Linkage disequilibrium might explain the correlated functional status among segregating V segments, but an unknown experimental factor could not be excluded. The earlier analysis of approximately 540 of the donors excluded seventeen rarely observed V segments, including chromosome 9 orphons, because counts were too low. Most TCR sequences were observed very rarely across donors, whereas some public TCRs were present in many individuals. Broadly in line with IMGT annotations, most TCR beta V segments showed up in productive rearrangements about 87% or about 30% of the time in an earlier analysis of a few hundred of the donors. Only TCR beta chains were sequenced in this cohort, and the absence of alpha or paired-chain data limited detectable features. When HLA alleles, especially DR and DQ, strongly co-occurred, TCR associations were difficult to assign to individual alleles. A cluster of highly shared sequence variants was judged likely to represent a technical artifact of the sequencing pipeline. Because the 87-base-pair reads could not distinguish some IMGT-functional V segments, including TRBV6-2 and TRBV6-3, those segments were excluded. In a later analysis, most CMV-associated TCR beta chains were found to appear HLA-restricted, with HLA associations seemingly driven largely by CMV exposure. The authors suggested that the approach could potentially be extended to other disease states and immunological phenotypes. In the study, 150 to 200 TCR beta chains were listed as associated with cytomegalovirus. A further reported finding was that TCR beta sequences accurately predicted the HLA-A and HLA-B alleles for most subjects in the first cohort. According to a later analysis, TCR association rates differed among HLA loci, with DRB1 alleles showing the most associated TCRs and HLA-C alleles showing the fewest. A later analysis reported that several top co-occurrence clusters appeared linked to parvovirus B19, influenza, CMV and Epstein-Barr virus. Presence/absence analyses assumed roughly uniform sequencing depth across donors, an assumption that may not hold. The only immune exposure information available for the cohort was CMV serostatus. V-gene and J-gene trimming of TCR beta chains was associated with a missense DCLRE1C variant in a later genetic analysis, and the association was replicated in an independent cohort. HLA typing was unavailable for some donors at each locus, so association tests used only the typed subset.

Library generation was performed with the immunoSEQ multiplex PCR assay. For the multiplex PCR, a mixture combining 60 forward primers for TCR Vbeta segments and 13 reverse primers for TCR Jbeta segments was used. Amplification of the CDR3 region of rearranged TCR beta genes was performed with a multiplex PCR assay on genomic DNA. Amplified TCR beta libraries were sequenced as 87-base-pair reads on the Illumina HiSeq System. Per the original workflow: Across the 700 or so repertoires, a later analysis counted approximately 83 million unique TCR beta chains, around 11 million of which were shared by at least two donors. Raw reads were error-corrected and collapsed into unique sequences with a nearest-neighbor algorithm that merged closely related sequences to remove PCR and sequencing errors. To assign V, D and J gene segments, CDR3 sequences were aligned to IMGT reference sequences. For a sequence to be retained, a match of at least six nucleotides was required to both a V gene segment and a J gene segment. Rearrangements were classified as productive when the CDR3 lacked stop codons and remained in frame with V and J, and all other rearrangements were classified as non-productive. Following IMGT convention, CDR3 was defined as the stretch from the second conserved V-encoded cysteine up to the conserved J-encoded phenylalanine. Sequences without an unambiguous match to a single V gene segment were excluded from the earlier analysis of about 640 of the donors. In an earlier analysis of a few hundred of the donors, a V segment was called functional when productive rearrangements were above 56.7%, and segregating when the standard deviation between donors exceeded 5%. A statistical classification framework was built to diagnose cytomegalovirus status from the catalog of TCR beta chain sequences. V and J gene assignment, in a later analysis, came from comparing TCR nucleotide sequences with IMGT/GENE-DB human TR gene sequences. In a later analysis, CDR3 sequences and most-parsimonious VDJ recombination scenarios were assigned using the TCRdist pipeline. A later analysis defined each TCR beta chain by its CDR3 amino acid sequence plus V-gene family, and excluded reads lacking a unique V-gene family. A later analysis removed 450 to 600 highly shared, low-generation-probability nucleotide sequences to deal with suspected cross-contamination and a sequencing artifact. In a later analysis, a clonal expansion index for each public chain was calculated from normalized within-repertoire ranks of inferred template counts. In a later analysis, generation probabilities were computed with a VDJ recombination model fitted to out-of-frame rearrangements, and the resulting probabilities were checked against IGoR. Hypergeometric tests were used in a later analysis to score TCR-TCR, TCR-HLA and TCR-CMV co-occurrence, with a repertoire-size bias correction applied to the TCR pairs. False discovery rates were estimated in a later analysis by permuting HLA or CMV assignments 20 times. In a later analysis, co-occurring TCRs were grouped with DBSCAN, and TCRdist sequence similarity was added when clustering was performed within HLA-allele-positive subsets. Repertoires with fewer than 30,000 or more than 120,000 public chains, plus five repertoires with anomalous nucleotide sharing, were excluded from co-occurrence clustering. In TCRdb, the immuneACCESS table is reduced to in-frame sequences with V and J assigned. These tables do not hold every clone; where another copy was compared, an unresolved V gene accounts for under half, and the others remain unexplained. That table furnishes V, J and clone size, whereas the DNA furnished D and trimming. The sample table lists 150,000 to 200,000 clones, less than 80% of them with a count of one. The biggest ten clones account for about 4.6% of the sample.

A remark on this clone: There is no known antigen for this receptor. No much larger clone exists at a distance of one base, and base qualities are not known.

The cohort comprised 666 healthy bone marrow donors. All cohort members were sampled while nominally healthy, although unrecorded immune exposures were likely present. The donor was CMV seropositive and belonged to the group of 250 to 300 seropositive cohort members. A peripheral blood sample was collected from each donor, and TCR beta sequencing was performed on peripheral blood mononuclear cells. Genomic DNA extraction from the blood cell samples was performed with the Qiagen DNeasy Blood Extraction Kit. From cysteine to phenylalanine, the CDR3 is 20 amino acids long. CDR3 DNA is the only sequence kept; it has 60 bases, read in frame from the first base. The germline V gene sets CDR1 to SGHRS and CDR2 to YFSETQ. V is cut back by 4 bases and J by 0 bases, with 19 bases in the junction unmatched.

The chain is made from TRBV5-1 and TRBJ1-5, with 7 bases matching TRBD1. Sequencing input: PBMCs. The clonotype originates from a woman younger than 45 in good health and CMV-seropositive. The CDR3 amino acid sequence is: CASSLVFRGQEINSNQPQHF. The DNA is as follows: TGCGCCAGCAGCCTGGTGTTTCGCGGACAGGAGATAAATAGCAATCAGCCCCAGCATTTT.